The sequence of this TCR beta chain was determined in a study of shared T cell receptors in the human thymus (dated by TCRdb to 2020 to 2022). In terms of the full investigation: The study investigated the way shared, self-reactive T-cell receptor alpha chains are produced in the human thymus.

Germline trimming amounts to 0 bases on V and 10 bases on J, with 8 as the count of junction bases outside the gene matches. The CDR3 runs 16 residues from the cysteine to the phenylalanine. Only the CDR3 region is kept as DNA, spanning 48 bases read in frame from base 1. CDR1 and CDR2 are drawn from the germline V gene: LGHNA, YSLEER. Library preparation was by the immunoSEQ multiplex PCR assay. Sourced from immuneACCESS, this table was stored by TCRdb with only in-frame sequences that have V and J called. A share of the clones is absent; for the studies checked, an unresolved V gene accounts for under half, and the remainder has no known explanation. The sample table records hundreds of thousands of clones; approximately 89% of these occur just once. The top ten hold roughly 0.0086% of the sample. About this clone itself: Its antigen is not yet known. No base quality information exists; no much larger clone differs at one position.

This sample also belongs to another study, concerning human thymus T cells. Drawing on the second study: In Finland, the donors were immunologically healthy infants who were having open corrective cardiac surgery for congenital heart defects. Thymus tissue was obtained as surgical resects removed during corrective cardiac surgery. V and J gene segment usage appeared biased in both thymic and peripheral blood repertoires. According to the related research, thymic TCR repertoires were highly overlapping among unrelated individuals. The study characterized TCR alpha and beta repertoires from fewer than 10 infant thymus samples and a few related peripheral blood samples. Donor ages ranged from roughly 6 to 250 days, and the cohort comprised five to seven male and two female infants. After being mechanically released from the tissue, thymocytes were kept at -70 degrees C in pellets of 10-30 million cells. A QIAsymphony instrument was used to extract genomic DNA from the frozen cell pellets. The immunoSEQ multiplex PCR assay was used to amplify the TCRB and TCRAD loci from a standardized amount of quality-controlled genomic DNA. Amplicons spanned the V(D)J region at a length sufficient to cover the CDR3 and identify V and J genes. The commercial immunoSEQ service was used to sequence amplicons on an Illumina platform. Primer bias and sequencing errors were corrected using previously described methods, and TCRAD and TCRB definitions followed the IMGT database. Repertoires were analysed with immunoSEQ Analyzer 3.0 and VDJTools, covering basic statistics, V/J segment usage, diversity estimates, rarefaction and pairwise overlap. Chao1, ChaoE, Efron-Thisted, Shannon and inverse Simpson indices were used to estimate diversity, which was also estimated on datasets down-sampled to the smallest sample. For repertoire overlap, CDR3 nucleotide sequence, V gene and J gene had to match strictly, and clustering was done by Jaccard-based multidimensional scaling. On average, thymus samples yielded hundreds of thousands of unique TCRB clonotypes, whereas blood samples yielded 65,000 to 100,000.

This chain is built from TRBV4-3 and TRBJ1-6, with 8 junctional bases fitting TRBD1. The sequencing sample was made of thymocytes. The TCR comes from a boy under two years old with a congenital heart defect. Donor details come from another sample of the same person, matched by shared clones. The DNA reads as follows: TGCGCCAGCAGCCAAGATCCCGGACAGGGAACGTCACCCCTCCACTTT. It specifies CASSQDPGQGTSPLHF.